This entry lists 7 T cell receptor beta chains sequenced from one sample in a study of Ad26.COV2.S vaccination and SARS-CoV-2 variants (dated by TCRdb to the early 2020s). The treatment or condition label, read with the paper, signifies: 15 to 20 received Ad26.COV2.S at low or high dose, single or two shots; roughly 5 received placebo; per-sample allocation not given. For vaccine and placebo recipients, repertoires were sequenced using samples collected on day 63 after the first injection. Libraries were prepared through the immunoSEQ multiplex PCR assay. This immuneACCESS table, as held by TCRdb, lists in-frame sequences with V and J called but not all clones. Of the missing ones, under half trace to an unresolved V gene in checked studies; the others have no known cause. Within this sample are roughly 500,000 clones, with 87% of them counted one time only. The biggest ten clones account for about 13% of the sample.

The specimen was peripheral blood, collected in a trial of Ad26.COV2.S vaccine versus placebo. Every receptor here comes from a person between 18 and 60 years old who received the Ad26.COV2.S COVID-19 vaccine or a placebo.

This rearrangement joins TRBV15 to TRBJ1-1; D possibly corresponds to TRBD1 (5 bases). Germline assignment: CDR1 LNHNV and CDR2 YYDKDF (reference sequence). The V and J ends lost 0 bases and 4 bases respectively, with 9 bases between them. This CDR3 comprises 14 residues. The CDR3 DNA reads as TGTGCCACCAGCAGAGATCGGGGGAGCACTGAAGCTTTCTTT. Translation: CATSRDRGSTEAFF. The full variable domain, in which reference TRBV15 and TRBJ1-1 provide the parts outside the CDR3, is DAMVIQNPRYQVTQFGKPVTLSCSQTLNHNVMYWYQQKSSQAPKLLFHYYDKDFNNEADTPDNFQSRRPNTSFCFLDIRSPGLGDTAMYLCATSRDRGSTEAFFGQGTRLTVV.

The chain links TRBV7-3 to TRBJ2-1, with 12 bases fitting TRBD2. The CDR3 spans 15 residues. The germline V gene encodes CDR1 SGHTA and CDR2 FQGTGA. Trimming removed 1 base from V and 9 bases from J; junction bases left unmatched: 4. CDR3 in amino acids: CASSLRLAGGPEQFF. The CDR3 DNA reads as TGTGCCAGCAGCTTAAGGCTAGCGGGAGGGCCTGAGCAGTTCTTC. The whole variable domain, filled in from reference TRBV7-3 and TRBJ2-1, reads GAGVSQTPSNKVTEKGKYVELRCDPISGHTALYWYRQSLGQGPEFLIYFQGTGAADDSGLPNDRFFAVRPEGSVSTLKIQRTERGDSAVYLCASSLRLAGGPEQFFGPGTRLTVL.

CDR3 in DNA: TGTGCCAGCAGCCAAGATATGGGGGAGGACTATGGCTACACCTTC. Protein sequence: CASSQDMGEDYGYTF. V is TRBV4-2 and J is TRBJ1-2; D may be TRBD1 (5 bases). CDR1 and CDR2 from the germline V gene are LGHNA and YNFKEQ. The CDR3 consists of 15 residues. V dropped 0 bases and J dropped 3 bases, with 11 bases sitting between them.

The chain is built from TRBV19 and TRBJ1-4; possible D gene TRBD1, 6 bases. The CDR3 has 15 residues. V was shortened by 5 bases and J by 4 bases, with 14 bases between the two germline ends. Germline assignment: CDR1 LNHDA and CDR2 SQIVND (reference sequence). The CDR3: CASSSGQLGNEKLFF. The CDR3 DNA is TGTGCCAGTAGTTCCGGACAGTTGGGTAATGAAAAACTGTTTTTT.

In its sample, this clone was seen once. This chain uses TRBV5-8 with TRBJ2-7; D is undetermined. V was shortened by 2 bases and J by 2 bases, with 11 bases between the two germline ends. CDR1 SGHTS and CDR2 YDEGEE come from the germline V gene. The CDR3 has 14 amino acids. This CDR3 reads CASSFPDPPYEQYF. As DNA, the CDR3 is TGTGCCAGCAGCTTCCCGGACCCACCCTACGAGCAGTACTTC.

The rearrangement links TRBV29-1 to TRBJ2-3, with D possibly being TRBD2 (7 bases). Per germline, CDR1 SQVTM and CDR2 ANQGSEA. Between the trimmed V and J ends, which lost 6 bases and 5 bases, there was a span of 12 bases. The CDR3 has 12 residues. Written as DNA, the CDR3 is TGCAGCGTAGGGGGGGCAAGAGATACGCAGTATTTT. Translation gives CSVGGARDTQYF.

This clone was recorded a few times. V and J are TRBV12-3 or TRBV12-4 and TRBJ2-2; D gene unclear. This CDR3 contains 13 residues. V was shortened by 7 bases and J by 1 base, with 7 bases between the two germline ends. DNA for the CDR3: TGTGCCAGCAACGACTTGAACACCGGGGAGCTGTTTTTT. This sequence encodes CASNDLNTGELFF.